These 30 T cell receptor beta chains were sequenced from one sample in a study of T-cell reconstitution after alpha-beta-depleted transplantation in children. Unique molecular identifiers were used to barcode this TCRbeta library. TCRdb ran MiXCR on the PCR reads and lists one entry per CDR3 protein. This sample yields around 670,000 distinct CDR3 sequences, of which about an eighth are seen a single time; 0.79% belongs to the top ten. The source material was PBMCs, sampled before TCRalphabeta/CD19-depleted stem cell transplant. The source of these receptors is a girl aged 2 to 9 with congenital amegakaryocytic thrombocytopenia, due to receive a stem cell transplant.

V gene TRBV4-1 combines with J gene TRBJ2-4; a weak D match, TRBD2 (6 bases). This CDR3 has 15 residues. The germline V gene has CDR1 MGHRA and CDR2 YSYEKL. Trimming took 2 bases from V and 0 from J, leaving 8 bases between them. Here the CDR3 DNA reads TGCGCCAGCAGCCAACCAGCGGGAGCCAAAAACATTCAGTACTTC. It translates to CASSQPAGAKNIQYF.

This clonotype was recorded many times. The rearrangement joins TRBV20-1 to TRBJ2-1, with TRBD2 identical over 11 bases. CDR1 is DFQATT and CDR2 is SNEGSKA in the germline V gene (reference sequence). The CDR3 runs 13 residues. V was pared by 6 bases and J by 7 bases, with 5 bases of the junction left unmatched. CDR3 sequence (DNA): TGCAGTGCCGAAGGGACTAGCGGTAATGAGCAGTTCTTC. It codes for CSAEGTSGNEQFF.

This chain links TRBV12-5 with TRBJ2-1; D is ambiguous. The ends were cut back, 2 bases at V and 7 bases at J, with 9 bases in the middle. This CDR3 has 13 residues. The germline V gene encodes CDR1 LGHNT and CDR2 FRNRAP. The CDR3 nucleotides read TGTGCTAGTGGTTTGCCGCGGTTGAATGAGCAGTTCTTC. It encodes CASGLPRLNEQFF.

This clonotype has a count of ten or more. This chain uses TRBV20-1 with TRBJ2-3, with 11 bases fitting TRBD2. The CDR3 runs 13 residues. J gave up 6 bases and V 6 bases, and 5 bases lay outside the gene matches. In germline, CDR1 is DFQATT, CDR2 SNEGSKA (reference sequence). The CDR3 here is CSAPTSGSDTQYF. The CDR3, as DNA: TGCAGTGCGCCTACTAGCGGGAGTGATACGCAGTATTTT.

Notes on this clonotype: A much larger clone differs from this one at a single base, so this may be a read error. This chain joins TRBV24-1 and TRBJ2-2; 8 nucleotides match TRBD1. The junction had 13 bases not matched to a gene; V was cut back by 8 bases and J by 9 bases. Germline assignment: CDR1 KGHDR and CDR2 SFDVKD. CDR3 length: 15 amino acids. CDR3 nucleotide sequence: TGTGCCACCAATGACCGAGACAGGGGAGGCCGGGAGCTGTTTTTT. Protein sequence: CATNDRDRGGRELFF.

This clonotype was observed a handful of times. The chain joins TRBV5-1 to TRBJ2-3; 7 bases map to TRBD2. V lost 0 bases to trimming and J lost 5 bases; unmatched junction nucleotides: 9. Germline V gene data show CDR1 as SGHRS and CDR2 as YFSETQ. This CDR3 spans 16 amino acids. The CDR3 DNA is TGCGCCAGCAGCTTGGGAGTGGGAGGGCCAGGAGATACGCAGTATTTT. It translates to CASSLGVGGPGDTQYF.

This clonotype has more than one count but fewer than ten. The rearrangement uses TRBV14 and TRBJ2-7, with 11 positions matching TRBD2. Germline trimming cut 3 bases from V and 5 bases from J; bases unmatched to any gene: 6. The CDR3 is 15 amino acids. Germline loops: CDR1 SGHDN, CDR2 FVKESK. CDR3 nucleotides: TGTGCCAGCAGCCAGATAGCGGGAGGGCACCACGAGCAGTACTTC. Amino acids: CASSQIAGGHHEQYF. The variable domain in full, with the rest retrieved from reference TRBV14 and TRBJ2-7, is EAGVTQFPSHSVIEKGQTVTLRCDPISGHDNLYWYRRVMGKEIKFLLHFVKESKQDESGMPNNRFLAERTGGTYSTLKVQPAELEDSGVYFCASSQIAGGHHEQYFGPGTRLTVT.

This clonotype was counted many times. The chain has TRBV20-1 and TRBJ2-7; the D gene is possibly TRBD2 (6 bases). Germline V CDR1 and CDR2: DFQATT, SNEGSKA (reference sequence). The ends were cut back, 0 bases at V and 2 bases at J, with 17 bases in the middle. The CDR3 loop spans 16 amino acids. The CDR3 region has the DNA TGCAGTGCTAGAGATCAGTTCCTAGCGACTACCTACGAGCAGTACTTC. The encoded protein is CSARDQFLATTYEQYF.

This clonotype was observed a few times. The chain is built from TRBV20-1 and TRBJ2-3, with a weak D call TRBD2 (5 bases). Trimming left V 8 bases short and J 2 bases short, with 17 bases between. CDR3 length: 14 amino acids. Looked up from germline, CDR1 is DFQATT and CDR2 is SNEGSKA (reference sequence). The CDR3: CSSAREGYTDTQYF. The CDR3 DNA sequence: TGCAGTTCAGCTAGAGAGGGATACACAGATACGCAGTATTTT.

The table lists this clonotype with a few counts. J is TRBJ2-1 and V is TRBV7-9, with no clear D. Germline V gene lookup returns CDR1 SEHNR and CDR2 FQNEAQ (reference sequence). The CDR3 spans 15 residues. The germline V and J ends were trimmed by 1 base and 1 base, with 8 bases remaining between them. This CDR3 is CASSLEGVSYNEQFF. In DNA form, the CDR3 reads TGTGCCAGCAGCTTAGAGGGCGTTTCCTACAATGAGCAGTTCTTC.

At least ten counts were recorded for this clonotype. The chain uses TRBV20-1 and TRBJ2-7, with no clear D. The V end was cut by 1 base, the J end by 1 base, with 5 bases between. Germline V gives CDR1 DFQATT, CDR2 SNEGSKA (reference sequence). This CDR3 region has 12 residues. The CDR3 protein is CSARAPSYEQYF. CDR3 DNA: TGCAGTGCTAGAGCCCCTTCCTACGAGCAGTACTTC.

This clonotype was found many times. The chain recombines TRBV20-1 with TRBJ2-7, with 7 nucleotides matching TRBD1. Germline V CDR1 and CDR2: DFQATT, SNEGSKA (reference sequence). The CDR3 has 11 amino acids. With V trimmed by 6 bases and J by 4 bases, 3 bases remained unmatched. The DNA of the CDR3 is TGCAGTGCCGGGGACAGATACGAGCAGTACTTC. Encoded protein: CSAGDRYEQYF.

This clonotype was counted ten times or more. This chain joins TRBV5-1 and TRBJ2-5; 8 positions agree with TRBD1. The CDR3 contains 14 residues. Germline CDR1 reads SGHRS; CDR2 reads YFSETQ. Trimming cost V 4 bases and J 4 bases; bases outside gene matches: 6. The CDR3 is CASSTGGLAETQYF. DNA for the CDR3: TGCGCCAGCAGCACAGGGGGTTTGGCAGAGACCCAGTACTTC.

J is TRBJ1-5 and V is TRBV15; tentative D call: TRBD1 (5 bases). The V end was cut by 2 bases, the J end by 4 bases, with 9 bases between. The CDR3 is made up of 14 amino acids. Germline CDR1 LNHNV, CDR2 YYDKDF (reference sequence). DNA of the CDR3: TGTGCCACCAGCAGAACATCAGGGAATCAGCCCCAGCATTTT. Protein product: CATSRTSGNQPQHF.

The J gene is TRBJ1-2, the V gene TRBV5-6; 9 bases line up with TRBD1. The junction had 4 bases not matched to a gene; V was cut back by 2 bases and J by 8 bases. The CDR3 loop spans 13 amino acids. CDR1 SGHDT and CDR2 YYEEEE come from the germline V gene. The CDR3 DNA sequence: TGTGCCAGCAGCTTAGGACAGGGGCCCGGCTACACCTTC. The encoded protein is CASSLGQGPGYTF.

At least ten counts were recorded for this clonotype. This sequence joins TRBV25-1 and TRBJ2-3; possibly TRBD1 or TRBD2 for D (5 bases each). Per germline, CDR1 MGHDK and CDR2 SYGVNS. The length of the CDR3 is 15 residues. V was cut by 0 bases and J by 4 bases, with 11 bases left in between. Here the CDR3 reads CASSEYGGAADTQYF. The CDR3, as DNA: TGTGCCAGCAGTGAATATGGGGGAGCGGCAGATACGCAGTATTTT.

The J gene is TRBJ2-3, the V gene TRBV5-1; no clear D gene. V lost 0 bases, J lost 6 bases, and 11 bases lay in between. This CDR3 has 14 residues. From germline, CDR1 is SGHRS and CDR2 YFSETQ. Here the CDR3 DNA reads TGCGCCAGCAGCTTGGTCGCATTGGAGGATACGCAGTATTTT. Its protein product is CASSLVALEDTQYF.

This clonotype was found many times. This chain joins TRBV20-1 and TRBJ1-6, with a weak D call TRBD1 (5 bases). CDR3 length: 15 residues. Trimming left V 0 bases short and J 5 bases short, with 11 bases between. CDR1 and CDR2 (germline): DFQATT, SNEGSKA (reference sequence). CDR3 amino acids: CSARDVGGDNSPLHF. CDR3 bases: TGCAGTGCTAGAGATGTTGGGGGGGATAATTCACCCCTCCACTTT.

This clonotype appeared many times. This chain connects TRBV12-3 or TRBV12-4 to TRBJ1-6, with D possibly being TRBD1 (6 bases). V was clipped by 2 bases and J by 6 bases, with 8 bases between them. The CDR3 is made up of 14 amino acids. Here the CDR3 DNA reads TGTGCCAGCAGTTTACAGGGGCCTAATTCACCCCTCCACTTT. This sequence encodes CASSLQGPNSPLHF.

This clonotype was picked up many times. The rearrangement uses TRBV2 and TRBJ2-1; D gene unclear. The CDR3 is 14 residues long. The germline CDR1 and CDR2 sequences are SNHLY and FYNNEI. Trimming took off 7 bases at V and 1 base at J, with 11 bases between the two ends. CDR3 bases: TGTGCCAGCACCGAATGGGGATCCTACAATGAGCAGTTCTTC. Amino acid sequence: CASTEWGSYNEQFF.

This clonotype was recorded many times. V usage is TRBV29-1 and J usage is TRBJ2-1; 8 positions match TRBD1. The CDR3 contains 13 residues. Germline V gene lookup returns CDR1 SQVTM and CDR2 ANQGSEA. The V and J ends lost 4 bases and 4 bases, in that order; junction bases with no gene match: 3. CDR3 DNA: TGCAGCGTTGTACGGGACAGGTACAATGAGCAGTTCTTC. Protein: CSVVRDRYNEQFF.

This clonotype was observed at least ten times. The chain couples TRBV7-6 to TRBJ2-1, with D possibly matching TRBD2 (6 bases). This CDR3 has 15 residues. Per germline, CDR1 SGHVS and CDR2 FNYEAQ. V was clipped by 3 bases and J by 6 bases, with 15 bases between them. Here the CDR3 reads CASSLAGRTANEQFF. In DNA, the CDR3 is TGTGCCAGCAGCTTGGCGGGAAGGACCGCCAATGAGCAGTTCTTC.

The V call is TRBV12-3 or TRBV12-4, the J call TRBJ2-5; 7 bases map to TRBD2. The V and J ends lost 7 bases and 0 bases, in that order; junction bases with no gene match: 11. This CDR3 has 16 residues. DNA of the CDR3: TGTGCCAGCAACCGTAAGCGGGGAGGGTACCAAGAGACCCAGTACTTC. Protein: CASNRKRGGYQETQYF.

Concerning this clonotype: This is likely a read error, given that the CDR3 carries no conserved phenylalanine or tryptophan at its end. The CDR3 sequence is CASSPFDAGDYEQYS. Here the CDR3 DNA reads TGCGCCAGCAGCCCTTTTGATGCGGGAGACTACGAGCAGTACTCC. This chain uses TRBV5-1 with TRBJ2-7; 7 positions match TRBD2. Unmatched junction bases numbered 10, after V lost 4 bases and J lost 3 bases. CDR3 size: 15 residues. Germline-derived CDR1 and CDR2 are SGHRS and YFSETQ.

The chain couples TRBV10-3 to TRBJ2-3; D might be TRBD2 (7 bases). There are 18 residues in the CDR3. Trimming shortened V by 2 bases and J by 2 bases, and 20 bases separated the two germline ends. Germline-derived CDR1 and CDR2 are ENHRY and SYGVKD. The CDR3 reads CAISEPSRGRAPTDTQYF. For the CDR3, the DNA is TGTGCCATCAGTGAGCCATCGAGGGGGAGGGCCCCCACAGATACGCAGTATTTT.

This chain connects TRBV19 to TRBJ2-1; the D is unclear. Trimming pared 1 base from V and 6 bases from J, leaving 7 bases between. The CDR3 length is 13 residues. Per the germline V gene, CDR1 is LNHDA and CDR2 is SQIVND (reference sequence). The CDR3 DNA reads as TGTGCCAGTAGTATAGTGGACGGCAATGAGCAGTTCTTC. It is translated as CASSIVDGNEQFF.

The table lists this clonotype with a few counts. The rearrangement uses TRBV7-2 and TRBJ2-2; 15 nucleotides line up with TRBD2. Germline CDR1 reads SGHTA; CDR2 reads FQGNSA. The CDR3 contains 17 residues. Unmatched junction bases numbered 7, after V lost 5 bases and J lost 6 bases. For the CDR3, the DNA is TGTGCCAGCAGCATCGGACTAGCGGGAGGGCGGTCCGGGGAGCTGTTTTTT. Its protein is CASSIGLAGGRSGELFF.

The sample holds many counts of this clonotype. The chain couples TRBV12-3 or TRBV12-4 to TRBJ2-1, with D unclear. V shed 6 bases and J shed 6 bases, with 6 bases lying between them. The CDR3 runs to 11 residues. The CDR3 DNA reads as TGTGCCAGCAGACTGACCAATGAGCAGTTCTTC. It specifies CASRLTNEQFF.

This clonotype was seen repeatedly, ten times or more. The chain couples TRBV11-2 to TRBJ2-3; D is unclear. With 0 bases removed from V and 2 bases from J, the gap between germline ends came to 9 bases. Germline CDR1 SGHAT, CDR2 FQNNGV. The CDR3 consists of 15 residues. CDR3 loop: CASSLDGVNTDTQYF. CDR3 DNA sequence: TGTGCCAGCAGCTTAGATGGGGTGAACACAGATACGCAGTATTTT.

This clonotype has more than one count but fewer than ten. The chain couples TRBV20-1 to TRBJ1-1; no firm D call. The V end lost 3 bases, the J end lost 0 bases, and 5 bases lay between the germline ends. The germline V gene encodes CDR1 DFQATT and CDR2 SNEGSKA (reference sequence). The CDR3 runs 12 residues. CDR3 amino acids: CSASSVNTEAFF. CDR3 DNA sequence: TGCAGTGCTAGTTCGGTGAACACTGAAGCTTTCTTT.